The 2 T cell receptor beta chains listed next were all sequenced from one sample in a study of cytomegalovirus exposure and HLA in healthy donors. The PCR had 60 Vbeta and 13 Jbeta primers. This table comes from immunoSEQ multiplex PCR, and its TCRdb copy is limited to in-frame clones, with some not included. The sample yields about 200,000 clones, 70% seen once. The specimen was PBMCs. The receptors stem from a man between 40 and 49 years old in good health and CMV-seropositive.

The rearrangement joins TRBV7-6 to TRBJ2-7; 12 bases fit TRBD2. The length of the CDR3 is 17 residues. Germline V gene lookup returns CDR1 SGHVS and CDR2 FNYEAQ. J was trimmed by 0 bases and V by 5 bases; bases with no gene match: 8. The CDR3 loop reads CASSPGLAGPPSYEQYF. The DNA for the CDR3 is TGTGCCAGCAGCCCCGGACTAGCGGGGCCTCCCTCCTACGAGCAGTACTTC.

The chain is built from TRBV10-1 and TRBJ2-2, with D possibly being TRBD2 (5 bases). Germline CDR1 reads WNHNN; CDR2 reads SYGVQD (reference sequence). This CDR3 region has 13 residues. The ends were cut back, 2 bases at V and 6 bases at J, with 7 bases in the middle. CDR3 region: CASSERRPGELFF. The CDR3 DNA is TGCGCCAGCAGTGAGAGGAGGCCCGGGGAGCTGTTTTTT.